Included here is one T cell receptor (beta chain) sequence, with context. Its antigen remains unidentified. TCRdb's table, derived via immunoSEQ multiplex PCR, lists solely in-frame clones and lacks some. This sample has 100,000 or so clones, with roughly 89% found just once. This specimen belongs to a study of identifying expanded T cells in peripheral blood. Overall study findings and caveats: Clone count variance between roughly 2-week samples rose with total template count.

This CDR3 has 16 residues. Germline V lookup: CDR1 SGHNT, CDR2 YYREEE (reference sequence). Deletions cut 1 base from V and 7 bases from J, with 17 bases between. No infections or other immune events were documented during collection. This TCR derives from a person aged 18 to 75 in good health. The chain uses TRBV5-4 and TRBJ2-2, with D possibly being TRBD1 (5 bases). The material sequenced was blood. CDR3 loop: CASSLSVGVQGGELFF. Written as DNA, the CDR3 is TGTGCCAGCAGCTTGTCCGTAGGGGTTCAGGGCGGGGAGCTGTTTTTT.